Listed here is a single T cell receptor (beta chain). The data belong to a study of blood T cell repertoires in COVID-19. Per the original data handling: Reference gene primer amplification yielded estimated nucleated cell counts. Using immunoSEQ multiplex PCR, the repertoire was profiled, and TCRdb retains in-frame clones only, with some absent. D and trimming were read from the DNA, whereas the V and J calls and clone size are those reported in that table. The sample has tens of thousands of clones; around nine tenths are singletons. The V gene's germline CDR1 is SGHRS and CDR2 YFSETQ. Trimming shortened V by 0 bases and J by 4 bases, and 13 bases separated the two germline ends. This CDR3 comprises 15 residues.

This receptor was taken from a woman aged 55-70 years with COVID-19, enrolled during active disease. Sequencing was performed on peripheral blood. The chain couples TRBV5-1 to TRBJ1-2; D might be TRBD1 (5 bases). The chain's CDR3 is CASSLGQGKLYGYTF. CDR3 nucleotide sequence: TGCGCCAGCAGCTTGGGCCAGGGAAAGCTCTATGGCTACACCTTC.